These 10 T cell receptor beta chains were sequenced from one sample in a study of cytomegalovirus exposure and HLA in healthy donors. Both 60 Vbeta primers and 13 Jbeta primers went into the PCR. TCRdb's table, derived via immunoSEQ multiplex PCR, lists solely in-frame clones and lacks some. The sample totals under 200,000 clones; its top ten clones hold about 0.81%. The sample was PBMCs. All receptors come from a woman aged 18-35 years in good health and CMV-seropositive.

V and J are TRBV7-3 and TRBJ1-1; 9 nucleotides match TRBD1. Trimming cost V 5 bases and J 7 bases; bases outside gene matches: 8. Germline CDR1 reads SGHTA; CDR2 reads FQGTGA. The CDR3 loop spans 14 amino acids. The CDR3 nucleotides are TGTGCCAGCAGCCCAGAGGACAGGGGCGGTGAAGCTTTCTTT. Translating gives CASSPEDRGGEAFF.

J is TRBJ2-3 and V is TRBV2, with 8 bases lining up with TRBD1. The CDR3 totals 13 residues. Germline V gene lookup returns CDR1 SNHLY and CDR2 FYNNEI. V was pared by 7 bases and J by 5 bases, with 5 bases of the junction left unmatched. CDR3 nucleotides: TGTGCCAGCAACGGACAGGGTATAGATACGCAGTATTTT. This sequence encodes CASNGQGIDTQYF.

The chain carries TRBV2 and TRBJ1-1; 8 bases match TRBD1. The germline CDR1 and CDR2 sequences are SNHLY and FYNNEI. This CDR3 contains 13 residues. V was pared by 8 bases and J by 2 bases, with 4 bases of the junction left unmatched. The CDR3 coding sequence is TGTGCCAGCTTGGGACAGGTTAACACTGAAGCTTTCTTT. This codes for CASLGQVNTEAFF.

The genes are TRBV4-1 and TRBJ1-1; D uncertain. Germline loops: CDR1 MGHRA, CDR2 YSYEKL. The CDR3 has 15 amino acids. Trimming removed 4 bases at V and 5 bases at J, with 17 bases between. CDR3 DNA sequence: TGCGCCAGCAGCCGAATGAGGGTGGGTGGTACTGAAGCTTTCTTT. Its translation is CASSRMRVGGTEAFF.

This sequence joins TRBV4-2 and TRBJ2-7; 12 nucleotides match TRBD2. J was trimmed by 1 base and V by 0 bases; bases with no gene match: 1. The germline V gene encodes CDR1 LGHNA and CDR2 YNFKEQ. The CDR3 contains 16 residues. CDR3 bases: TGTGCCAGCAGCCAAGATGGGACTAGCGGGTCCTACGAGCAGTACTTC. Translated, it gives CASSQDGTSGSYEQYF.

The chain carries TRBV10-3 and TRBJ2-1, with 11 bases matching TRBD2. The CDR3 length is 15 residues. The V gene's germline CDR1 is ENHRY and CDR2 SYGVKD. J lost 9 bases, V lost 6 bases, and 10 bases had no gene match. The CDR3 spells CAISAGSGRAGEQFF. In DNA, the CDR3 is TGTGCCATCAGCGCGGGTAGCGGGAGGGCGGGTGAGCAGTTCTTC.

The chain couples TRBV5-1 to TRBJ1-1; D not resolved. CDR1 is SGHRS, CDR2 YFSETQ, per germline. The CDR3 has 15 amino acids. Trimming pared 8 bases from V and 4 bases from J, leaving 21 bases between. CDR3 loop: CASQRRDAVGTEAFF. CDR3 sequence (DNA): TGCGCCAGTCAACGACGGGATGCGGTGGGCACTGAAGCTTTCTTT.

The chain links TRBV4-2 to TRBJ1-1; the D gene is possibly TRBD1 (6 bases). This CDR3 comprises 15 residues. V was pared by 4 bases and J by 6 bases, with 18 bases between. CDR1 is LGHNA, CDR2 YNFKEQ, per germline. In DNA, the CDR3 is TGTGCCAGCAGCCTTGAACTAACAGGGCGGCCTGAAGCTTTCTTT. Its protein product is CASSLELTGRPEAFF.

This sequence joins TRBV9 and TRBJ2-1; 14 bases fit TRBD2. Germline V gene sequence: CDR1 SGDLS, CDR2 YYNGEE. This CDR3 contains 19 residues. V gave up 1 base and J gave up 0 bases; unmatched junction bases: 6. CDR3 region: CASSVRGLAGANSYNEQFF. DNA of the CDR3: TGTGCCAGCAGCGTAAGGGGACTAGCGGGAGCCAACTCCTACAATGAGCAGTTCTTC. Together with reference TRBV9 and TRBJ2-1, the CDR3 gives the full variable domain: DSGVTQTPKHLITATGQRVTLRCSPRSGDLSVYWYQQSLDQGLQFLIQYYNGEERAKGNILERFSAQQFPDLHSELNLSSLELGDSALYFCASSVRGLAGANSYNEQFFGPGTRLTVL.

This chain connects TRBV2 to TRBJ1-2; no definite D call. This CDR3 is 14 amino acids long. Trimming cost V 0 bases and J 6 bases, with 11 bases left between them. Germline V gene data show CDR1 as SNHLY and CDR2 as FYNNEI. For the CDR3, the DNA is TGTGCCAGCAGTGAAGCGCGGGCACGGGATGGCTACACCTTC. This sequence encodes CASSEARARDGYTF.